Reported below is one TCR beta chain. Its antigen is unknown. This same CDR3 is encoded by further DNA sequences in the sample. This sample was included in a study of T cell clones after liver transplantation. Study context: At least one year of complete immunosuppression withdrawal without enzymes over twice normal defined tolerance. Blood was drawn pre-transplant, before withdrawal, and after full or failed withdrawal.

Study-wide results and limits: In a couple of subjects, few donor cells limited the measurable donor-reactive repertoire. Small, mixed patient groups and varying post-transplant times limit these conclusions.

Only in-frame clones appear in the TCRdb table, and some are missing; sequencing was by immunoSEQ multiplex PCR. In the table there are roughly 40,000 clones, around 83% of which are singletons. The ends lost 9 bases at V and 1 base at J; junction bases unmatched: 4. This CDR3 has 14 amino acids. Germline CDR1 is ENHRY and CDR2 is SYGVKD. This TCR derives from a human patient who received a liver transplant. Some T cells may be provided by the graft donor. The sample in question was CD4+ T cells from blood, obtained 24 months after liver transplant. The rearrangement uses TRBV10-3 and TRBJ2-2, with 8 bases matching TRBD1. Here the CDR3 reads CAITGTGNTGELFF. CDR3 nucleotides: TGTGCCATTACCGGGACAGGGAACACCGGGGAGCTGTTTTTT.